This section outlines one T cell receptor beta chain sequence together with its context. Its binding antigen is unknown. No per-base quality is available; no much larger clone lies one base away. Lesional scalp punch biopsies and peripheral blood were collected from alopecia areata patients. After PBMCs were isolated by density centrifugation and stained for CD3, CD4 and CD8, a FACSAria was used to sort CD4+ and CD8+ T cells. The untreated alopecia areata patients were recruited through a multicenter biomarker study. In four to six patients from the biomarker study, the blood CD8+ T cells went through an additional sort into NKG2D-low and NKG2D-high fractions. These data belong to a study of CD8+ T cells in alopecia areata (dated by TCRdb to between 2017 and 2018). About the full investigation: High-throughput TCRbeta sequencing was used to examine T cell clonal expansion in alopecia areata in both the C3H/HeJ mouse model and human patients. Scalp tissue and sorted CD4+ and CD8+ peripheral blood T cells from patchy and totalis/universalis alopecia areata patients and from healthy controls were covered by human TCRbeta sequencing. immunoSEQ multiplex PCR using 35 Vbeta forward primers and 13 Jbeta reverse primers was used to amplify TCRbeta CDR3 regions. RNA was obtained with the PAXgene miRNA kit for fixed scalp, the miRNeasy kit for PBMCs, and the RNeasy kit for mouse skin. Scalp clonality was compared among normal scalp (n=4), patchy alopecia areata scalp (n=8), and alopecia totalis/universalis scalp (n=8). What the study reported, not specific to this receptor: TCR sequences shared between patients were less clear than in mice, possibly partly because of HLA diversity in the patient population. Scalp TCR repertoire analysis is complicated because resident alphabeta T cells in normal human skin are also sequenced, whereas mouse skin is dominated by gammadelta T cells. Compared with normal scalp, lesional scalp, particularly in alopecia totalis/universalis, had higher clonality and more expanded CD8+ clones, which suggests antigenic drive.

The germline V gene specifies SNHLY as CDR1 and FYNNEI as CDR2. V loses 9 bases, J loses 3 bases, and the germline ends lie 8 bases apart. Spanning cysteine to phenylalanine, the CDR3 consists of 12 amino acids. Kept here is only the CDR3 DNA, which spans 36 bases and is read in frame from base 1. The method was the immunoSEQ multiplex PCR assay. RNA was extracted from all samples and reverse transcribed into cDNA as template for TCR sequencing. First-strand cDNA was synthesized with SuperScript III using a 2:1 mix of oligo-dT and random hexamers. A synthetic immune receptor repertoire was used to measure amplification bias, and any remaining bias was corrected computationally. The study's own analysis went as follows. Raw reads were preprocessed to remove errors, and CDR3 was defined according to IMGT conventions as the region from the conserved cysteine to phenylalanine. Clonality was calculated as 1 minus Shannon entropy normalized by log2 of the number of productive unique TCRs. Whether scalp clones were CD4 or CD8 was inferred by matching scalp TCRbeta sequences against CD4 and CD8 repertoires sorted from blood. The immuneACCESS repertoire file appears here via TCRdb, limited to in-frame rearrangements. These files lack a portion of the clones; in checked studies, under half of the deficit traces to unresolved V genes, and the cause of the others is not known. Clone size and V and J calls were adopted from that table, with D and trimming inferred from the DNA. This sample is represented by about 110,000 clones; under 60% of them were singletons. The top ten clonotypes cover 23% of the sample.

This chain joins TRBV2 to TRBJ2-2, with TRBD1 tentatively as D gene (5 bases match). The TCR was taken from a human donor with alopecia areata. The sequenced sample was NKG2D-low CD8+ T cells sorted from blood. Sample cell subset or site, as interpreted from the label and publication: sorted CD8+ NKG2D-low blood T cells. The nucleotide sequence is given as TGTGCCAGTGAGACAGACACCGGGGAGCTGTTTTTT. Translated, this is CASETDTGELFF.